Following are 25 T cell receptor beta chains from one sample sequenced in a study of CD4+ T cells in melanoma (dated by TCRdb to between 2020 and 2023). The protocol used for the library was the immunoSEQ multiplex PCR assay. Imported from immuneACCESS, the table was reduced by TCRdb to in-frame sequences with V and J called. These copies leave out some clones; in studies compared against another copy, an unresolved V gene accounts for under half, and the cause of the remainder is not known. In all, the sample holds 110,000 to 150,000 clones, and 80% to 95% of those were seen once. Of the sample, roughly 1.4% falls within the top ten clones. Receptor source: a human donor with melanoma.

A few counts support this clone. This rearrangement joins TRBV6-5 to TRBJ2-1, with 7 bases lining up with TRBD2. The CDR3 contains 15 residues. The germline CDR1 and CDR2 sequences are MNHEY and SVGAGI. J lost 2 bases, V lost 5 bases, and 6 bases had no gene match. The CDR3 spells CASSPLASTYNEQFF. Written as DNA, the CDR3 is TGTGCCAGCAGTCCACTAGCGTCCACCTACAATGAGCAGTTCTTC.

The CDR3 sequence is CASSAPSWNGNSPLHF. Here the CDR3 DNA reads TGTGCCAGCAGTGCTCCCTCATGGAACGGGAATTCACCCCTCCACTTT. This sequence joins TRBV9 and TRBJ1-6; D remains unclear. Deletions cut 5 bases from V and 7 bases from J, with 19 bases between. The CDR3 sequence is 16 residues long. Germline lookup yields CDR1 SGDLS and CDR2 YYNGEE.

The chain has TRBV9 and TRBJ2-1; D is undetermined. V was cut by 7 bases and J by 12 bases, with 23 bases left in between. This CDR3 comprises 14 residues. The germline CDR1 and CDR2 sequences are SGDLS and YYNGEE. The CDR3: CASGKEDGTMMQFF. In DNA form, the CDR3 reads TGTGCCAGCGGAAAAGAGGACGGAACAATGATGCAGTTCTTC.

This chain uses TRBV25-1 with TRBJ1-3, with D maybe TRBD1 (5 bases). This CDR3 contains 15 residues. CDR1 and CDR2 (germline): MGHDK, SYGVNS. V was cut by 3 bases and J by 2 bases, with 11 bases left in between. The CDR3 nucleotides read TGTGCCAGCAGTGATCTGGCAGGGCCTGGAAACACCATATATTTT. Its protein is CASSDLAGPGNTIYF.

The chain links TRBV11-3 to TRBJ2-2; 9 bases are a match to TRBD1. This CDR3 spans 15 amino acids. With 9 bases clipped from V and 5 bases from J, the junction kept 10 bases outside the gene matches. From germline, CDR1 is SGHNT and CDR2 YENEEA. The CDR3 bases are TGTGCCAGTACAGCGGGACAGGGCACGACCGGGGAGCTGTTTTTT. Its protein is CASTAGQGTTGELFF. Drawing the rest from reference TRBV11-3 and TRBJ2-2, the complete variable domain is EAGVVQSPRYKIIEKKQPVAFWCNPISGHNTLYWYLQNLGQGPELLIRYENEEAVDDSQLPKDRFSAERLKGVDSTLKIQPAELGDSAVYLCASTAGQGTTGELFFGEGSRLTVL.

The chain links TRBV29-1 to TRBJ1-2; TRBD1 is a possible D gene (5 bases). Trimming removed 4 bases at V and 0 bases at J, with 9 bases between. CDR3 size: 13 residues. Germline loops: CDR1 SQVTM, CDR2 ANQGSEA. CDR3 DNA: TGCAGCGTTGGTACAGGTTCTAACTATGGCTACACCTTC. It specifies CSVGTGSNYGYTF.

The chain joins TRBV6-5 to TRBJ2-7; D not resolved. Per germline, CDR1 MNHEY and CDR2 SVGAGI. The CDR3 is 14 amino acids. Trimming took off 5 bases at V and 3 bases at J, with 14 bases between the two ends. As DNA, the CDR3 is TGTGCCAGCAGTATTCGCGACCCCGACTACGAGCAGTACTTC. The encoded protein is CASSIRDPDYEQYF.

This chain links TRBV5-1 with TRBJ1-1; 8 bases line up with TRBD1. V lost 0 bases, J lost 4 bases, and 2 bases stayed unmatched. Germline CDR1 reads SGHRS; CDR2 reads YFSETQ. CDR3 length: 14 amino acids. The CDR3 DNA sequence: TGCGCCAGCAGCTTGGTAACAGGGGGCACTGAAGCTTTCTTT. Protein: CASSLVTGGTEAFF.

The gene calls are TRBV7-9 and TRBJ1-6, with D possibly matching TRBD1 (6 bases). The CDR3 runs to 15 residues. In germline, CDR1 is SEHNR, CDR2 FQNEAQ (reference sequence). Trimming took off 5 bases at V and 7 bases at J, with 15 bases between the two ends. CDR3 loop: CASSPGDMKNSPLHF. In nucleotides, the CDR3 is TGTGCCAGCAGCCCGGGGGACATGAAAAATTCACCCCTCCACTTT.

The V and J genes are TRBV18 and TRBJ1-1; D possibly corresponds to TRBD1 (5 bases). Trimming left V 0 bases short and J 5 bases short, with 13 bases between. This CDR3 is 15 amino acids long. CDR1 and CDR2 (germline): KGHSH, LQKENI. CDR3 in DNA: TGTGCCAGCTCACCACCAGGGACGACGGAGACTGAAGCTTTCTTT. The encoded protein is CASSPPGTTETEAFF.

CDR3 in DNA: TGTGCCAGCAGCTTGGGAAGGGGGCCTGAAGCTTTCTTT. As protein: CASSLGRGPEAFF. The J gene is TRBJ1-1, the V gene TRBV5-6; 7 bases align to TRBD1. Losses at the gene ends were 0 bases for V and 6 bases for J; bases not matched to a gene: 2. The germline CDR1 and CDR2 sequences are SGHDT and YYEEEE. CDR3 length equals 13 residues.

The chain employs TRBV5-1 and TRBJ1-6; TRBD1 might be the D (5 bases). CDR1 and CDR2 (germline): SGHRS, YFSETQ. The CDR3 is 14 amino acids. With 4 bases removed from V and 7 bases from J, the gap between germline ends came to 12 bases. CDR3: CASSRGPANSPLHF. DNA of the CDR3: TGCGCCAGCAGCAGGGGACCGGCAAATTCACCCCTCCACTTT. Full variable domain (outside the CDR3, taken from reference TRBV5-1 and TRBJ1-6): KAGVTQTPRYLIKTRGQQVTLSCSPISGHRSVSWYQQTPGQGLQFLFEYFSETQRNKGNFPGRFSGRQFSNSRSEMNVSTLELGDSALYLCASSRGPANSPLHFGNGTRLTVT.

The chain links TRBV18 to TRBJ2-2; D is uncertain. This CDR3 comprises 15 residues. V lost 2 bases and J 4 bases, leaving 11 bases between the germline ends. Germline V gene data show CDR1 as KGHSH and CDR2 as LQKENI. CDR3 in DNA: TGTGCCAGCTCACCATCGAAAGGAATCACCGGGGAGCTGTTTTTT. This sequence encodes CASSPSKGITGELFF.

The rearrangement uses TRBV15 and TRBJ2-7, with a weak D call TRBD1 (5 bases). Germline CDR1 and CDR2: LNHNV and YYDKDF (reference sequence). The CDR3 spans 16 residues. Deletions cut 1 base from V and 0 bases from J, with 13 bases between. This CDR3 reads CATSRGGGESSYEQYF. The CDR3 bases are TGTGCCACCAGCAGAGGGGGCGGCGAAAGCTCCTACGAGCAGTACTTC. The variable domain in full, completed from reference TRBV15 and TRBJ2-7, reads DAMVIQNPRYQVTQFGKPVTLSCSQTLNHNVMYWYQQKSSQAPKLLFHYYDKDFNNEADTPDNFQSRRPNTSFCFLDIRSPGLGDTAMYLCATSRGGGESSYEQYFGPGTRLTVT.

The CDR3 sequence: CASSFGSNQPQHF. In nucleotides, the CDR3 is TGTGCCAGCAGCTTTGGGAGCAATCAGCCCCAGCATTTT. This chain links TRBV7-9 with TRBJ1-5, with D hard to call. This CDR3 has 13 amino acids. Trimming removed 3 bases from V and 1 base from J, with 4 bases in between. The germline gives CDR1 SEHNR, CDR2 FQNEAQ (reference sequence). Using reference TRBV7-9 and TRBJ1-5 for the parts outside the CDR3, the full variable domain is DTGVSQNPRHKITKRGQNVTFRCDPISEHNRLYWYRQTLGQGPEFLTYFQNEAQLEKSRLLSDRFSAERPKGSFSTLEIQRTEQGDSAMYLCASSFGSNQPQHFGDGTRLSIL.

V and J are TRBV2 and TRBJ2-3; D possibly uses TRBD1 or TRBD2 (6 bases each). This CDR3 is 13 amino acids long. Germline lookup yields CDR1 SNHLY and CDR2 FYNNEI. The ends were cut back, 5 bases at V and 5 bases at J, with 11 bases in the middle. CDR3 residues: CASSLEGGDTQYF. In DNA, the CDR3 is TGTGCCAGCAGTCTAGAGGGGGGAGATACGCAGTATTTT.

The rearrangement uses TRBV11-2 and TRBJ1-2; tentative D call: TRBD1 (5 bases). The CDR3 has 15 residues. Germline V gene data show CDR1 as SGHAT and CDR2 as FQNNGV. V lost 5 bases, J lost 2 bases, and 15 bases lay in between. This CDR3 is CASSRMDQGNYGYTF. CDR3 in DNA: TGTGCCAGCAGCCGCATGGATCAGGGCAACTATGGCTACACCTTC.

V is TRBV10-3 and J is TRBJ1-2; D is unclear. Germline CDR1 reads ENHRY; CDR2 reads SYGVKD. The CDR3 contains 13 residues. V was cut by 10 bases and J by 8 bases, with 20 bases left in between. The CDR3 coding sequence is TGTGCCACCCTAAGAAGTAGTAGTGAAGGCTACACCTTC. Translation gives CATLRSSSEGYTF.

The CDR3 DNA reads as TGCGCCAGCAGCCCGGGGGGGGGCACGGGCTACACCTTC. Encoded protein: CASSPGGGTGYTF. J is TRBJ1-2 and V is TRBV5-1; a possible D gene is TRBD1 (6 bases). The CDR3 covers 13 residues. CDR1 is SGHRS and CDR2 is YFSETQ in the germline V gene. V lost 4 bases to trimming and J lost 8 bases, with 15 bases between them.

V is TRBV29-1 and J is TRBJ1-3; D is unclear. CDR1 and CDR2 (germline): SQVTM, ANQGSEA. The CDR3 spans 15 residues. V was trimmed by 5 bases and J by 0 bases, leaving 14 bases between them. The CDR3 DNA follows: TGCAGCGTTTACCAACAGTTACTCTCTGGAAACACCATATATTTT. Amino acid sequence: CSVYQQLLSGNTIYF. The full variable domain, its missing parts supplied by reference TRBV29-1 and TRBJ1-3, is SAVISQKPSRDICQRGTSLTIQCQVDSQVTMMFWYRQQPGQSLTLIATANQGSEATYESGFVIDKFPISRPNLTFSTLTVSNMSPEDSSIYLCSVYQQLLSGNTIYFGEGSWLTVV.

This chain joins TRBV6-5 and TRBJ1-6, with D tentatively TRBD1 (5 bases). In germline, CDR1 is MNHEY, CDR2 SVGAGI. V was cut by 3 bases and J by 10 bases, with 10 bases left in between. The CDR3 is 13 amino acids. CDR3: CASSYSGNSPLHF. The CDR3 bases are TGTGCCAGCAGTTATTCAGGGAACTCACCCCTCCACTTT.

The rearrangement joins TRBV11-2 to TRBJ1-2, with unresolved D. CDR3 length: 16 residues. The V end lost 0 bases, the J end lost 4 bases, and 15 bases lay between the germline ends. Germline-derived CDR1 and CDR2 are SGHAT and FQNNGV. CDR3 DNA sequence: TGTGCCAGCAGCTTAGATCTGTCGGTGGCCCCCTATGGCTACACCTTC. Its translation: CASSLDLSVAPYGYTF.

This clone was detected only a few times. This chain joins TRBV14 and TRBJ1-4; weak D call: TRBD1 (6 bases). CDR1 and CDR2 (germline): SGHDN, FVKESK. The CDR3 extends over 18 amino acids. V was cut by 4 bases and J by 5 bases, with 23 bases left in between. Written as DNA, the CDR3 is TGTGCCAGCAGCCCACAAGACAGGTCGGGGGCCCTCAATGAAAAACTGTTTTTT. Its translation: CASSPQDRSGALNEKLFF.

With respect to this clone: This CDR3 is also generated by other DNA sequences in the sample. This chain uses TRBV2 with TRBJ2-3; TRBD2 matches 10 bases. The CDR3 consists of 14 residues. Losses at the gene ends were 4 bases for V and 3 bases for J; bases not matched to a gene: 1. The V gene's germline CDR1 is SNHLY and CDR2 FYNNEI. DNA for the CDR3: TGTGCCAGCAGTGGGACTAGCGGTACAGATACGCAGTATTTT. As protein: CASSGTSGTDTQYF. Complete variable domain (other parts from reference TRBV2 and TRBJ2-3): EPEVTQTPSHQVTQMGQEVILRCVPISNHLYFYWYRQILGQKVEFLVSFYNNEISEKSEIFDDQFSVERPDGSNFTLKIRSTKLEDSAMYFCASSGTSGTDTQYFGPGTRLTVL.

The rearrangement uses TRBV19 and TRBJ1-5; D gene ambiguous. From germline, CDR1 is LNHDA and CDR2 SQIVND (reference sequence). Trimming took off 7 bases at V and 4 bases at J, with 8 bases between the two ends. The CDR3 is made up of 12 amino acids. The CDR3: CASKGINQPQHF. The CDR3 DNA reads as TGTGCCAGTAAGGGAATAAATCAGCCCCAGCATTTT.